The clone carrying this TCR beta chain showed up just once. As yet, its antigen is unknown. The primer mix had 60 Vbeta and 13 Jbeta primers. Some clones are missing from TCRdb's copy, which holds only in-frame ones; the method was immunoSEQ multiplex PCR. The data contain around 99,000 clones, about 80% of them singletons. The data originate from a study of cytomegalovirus exposure and HLA in healthy donors. Study conclusions and caveats: There were 150 to 200 TCR beta chains listed as cytomegalovirus-associated. A later look showed TCR association rates differing by HLA locus, highest for DRB1 and lowest for HLA-C. According to a later analysis, donors in an Asian-associated ancestry cluster reportedly had fewer N-insertions than the approximately 670-donor mean.

The clonotype was recovered from a middle-aged man in good health and CMV-seronegative. The sample taken for sequencing was PBMCs.

The CDR3 sequence is CASSLVATEAYEQYF. CDR3 coding DNA: TGTGCCAGCAGCTTAGTCGCGACAGAGGCCTACGAGCAGTACTTC. The chain has TRBV7-2 and TRBJ2-7; the D gene is possibly TRBD1 (5 bases). Per germline, CDR1 SGHTA and CDR2 FQGNSA. This CDR3 comprises 15 residues. The germline V and J ends were trimmed by 1 base and 2 bases, with 12 bases remaining between them.